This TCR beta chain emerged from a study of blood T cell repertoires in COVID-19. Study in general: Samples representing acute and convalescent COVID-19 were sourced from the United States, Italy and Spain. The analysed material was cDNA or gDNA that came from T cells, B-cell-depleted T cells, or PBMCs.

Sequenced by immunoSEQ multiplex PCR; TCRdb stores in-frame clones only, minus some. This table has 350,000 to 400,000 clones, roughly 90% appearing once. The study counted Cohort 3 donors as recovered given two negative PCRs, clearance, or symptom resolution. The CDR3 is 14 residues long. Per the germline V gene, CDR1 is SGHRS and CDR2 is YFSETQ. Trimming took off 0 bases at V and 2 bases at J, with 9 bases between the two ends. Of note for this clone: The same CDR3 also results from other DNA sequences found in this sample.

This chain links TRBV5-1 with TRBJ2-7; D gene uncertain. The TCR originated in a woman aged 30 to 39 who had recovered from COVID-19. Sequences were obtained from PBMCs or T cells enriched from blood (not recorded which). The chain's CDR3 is CASSLAGKTYEQYF. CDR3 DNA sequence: TGCGCCAGCAGCTTGGCAGGTAAAACCTACGAGCAGTACTTC.